The T cell receptor beta chain under discussion was sequenced for a study of radiotherapy plus CTLA-4 blockade in lung cancer. TCRdb's table, derived via immunoSEQ multiplex PCR, lists solely in-frame clones and lacks some. The sample yields about 49,000 clones, 76% seen once. This sequence was found in a human donor with non-small cell lung cancer who had stable disease on radiotherapy plus ipilimumab. The sample here was peripheral blood, taken from a patient treated with radiotherapy plus ipilimumab.

CDR3 DNA sequence: TGTGCCAGCAGTGGTCGAGCGGGGGGAAACACCGGGGAGCTGTTTTTT. Amino acids: CASSGRAGGNTGELFF. This chain links TRBV6-1 with TRBJ2-2; the match to TRBD2 covers 9 bases. The length of the CDR3 is 16 residues. The junction had 5 bases not matched to a gene; V was cut back by 4 bases and J by 2 bases. From germline, CDR1 is MNHNS and CDR2 SASEGT.